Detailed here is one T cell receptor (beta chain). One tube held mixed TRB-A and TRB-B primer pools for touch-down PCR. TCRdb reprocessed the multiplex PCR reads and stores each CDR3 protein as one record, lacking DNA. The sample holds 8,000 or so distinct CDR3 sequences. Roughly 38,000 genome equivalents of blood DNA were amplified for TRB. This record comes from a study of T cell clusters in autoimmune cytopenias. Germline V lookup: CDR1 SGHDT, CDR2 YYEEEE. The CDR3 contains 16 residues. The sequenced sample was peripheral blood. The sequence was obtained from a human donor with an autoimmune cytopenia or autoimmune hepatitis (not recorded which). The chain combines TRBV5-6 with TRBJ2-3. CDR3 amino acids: CASSPFLLGSPDTQYF. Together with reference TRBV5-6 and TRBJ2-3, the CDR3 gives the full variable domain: DAGVTQSPTHLIKTRGQQVTLRCSPKSGHDTVSWYQQALGQGPQFIFQYYEEEERQRGNFPDRFSGHQFPNYSSELNVNALLLGDSALYLCASSPFLLGSPDTQYFGPGTRLTVL.